This note documents a single T cell receptor beta chain sequence. This record belongs to a study of T cell responses to AZD1222 COVID-19 vaccine. Clones were read by immunoSEQ multiplex PCR, and TCRdb kept only the in-frame ones, dropping some. The repertoire holds 150,000 to 200,000 clones, 93% seen once, with 3.5% to 5% in the top ten. The receptor comes from an adult in good health. Material: peripheral blood, obtained on day 0 of AZD1222 vaccination.

The CDR3 sequence: CASSPGTVGNQPQHF. CDR3 bases: TGTGCCAGCAGCCCCGGGACTGTAGGGAATCAGCCCCAGCATTTT. This sequence joins TRBV6-5 and TRBJ1-5; possible D gene TRBD1, 5 bases. Trimming removed 6 bases at V and 4 bases at J, with 16 bases between. The CDR3 runs 15 residues. From germline, CDR1 is MNHEY and CDR2 SVGAGI.